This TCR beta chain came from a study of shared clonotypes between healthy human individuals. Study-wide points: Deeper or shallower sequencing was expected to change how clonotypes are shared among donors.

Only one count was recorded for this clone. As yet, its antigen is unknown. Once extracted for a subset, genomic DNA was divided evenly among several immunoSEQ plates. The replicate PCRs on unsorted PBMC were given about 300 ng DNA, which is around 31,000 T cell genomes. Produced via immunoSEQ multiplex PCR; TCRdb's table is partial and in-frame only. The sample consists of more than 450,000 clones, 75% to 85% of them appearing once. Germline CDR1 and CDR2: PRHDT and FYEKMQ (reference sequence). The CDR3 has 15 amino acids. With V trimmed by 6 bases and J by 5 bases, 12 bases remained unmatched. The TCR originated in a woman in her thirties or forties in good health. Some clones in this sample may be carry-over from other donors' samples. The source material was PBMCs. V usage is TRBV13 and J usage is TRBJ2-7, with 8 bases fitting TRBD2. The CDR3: CASRSWGTSSNEQYF. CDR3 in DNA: TGTGCCAGCAGATCATGGGGGACTAGTAGTAACGAGCAGTACTTC.